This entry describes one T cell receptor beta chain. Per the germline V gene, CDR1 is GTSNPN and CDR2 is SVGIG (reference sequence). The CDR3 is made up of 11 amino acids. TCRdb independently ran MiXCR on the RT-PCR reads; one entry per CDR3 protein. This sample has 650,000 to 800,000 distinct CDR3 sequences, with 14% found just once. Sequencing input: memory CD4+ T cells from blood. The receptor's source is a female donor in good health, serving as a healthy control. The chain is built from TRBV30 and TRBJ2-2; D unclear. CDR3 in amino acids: CALSYTGELFF. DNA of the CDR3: TGTGCTCTCTCTTACACCGGGGAGCTGTTTTTT. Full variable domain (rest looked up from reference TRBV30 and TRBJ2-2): SQTIHQWPATLVQPVGSPLSLECTVEGTSNPNLYWYRQAAGRGLQLLFYSVGIGQISSEVPQNLSASRPQDRQFILSSKKLLLSDSGFYLCALSYTGELFFGEGSRLTVL.